This T cell receptor (beta chain) was retrieved from a study of blood T cell repertoires in COVID-19 (dated by TCRdb to about 2020). Broadly, across the study: Collaborator samples came from the United States, Italy and Spain and covered acute and convalescent phases of COVID-19. The material from the prospective study consisted of cDNA or gDNA derived from T cells, B-cell-depleted T cells, or PBMCs. Subjects who had been exposed to COVID-19, were actively infected with it, or had recovered from it provided the deeply sampled blood TCRbeta repertoires that made up the dataset. The repertoires were released in a freely available public database intended as a resource for research on the immune response to SARS-CoV-2. Samples came from the ongoing ImmuneRACE study (first 160 participants) plus 1,254 subjects from 6 global collaborators. The sample metadata nearly always contained a de-identified subject ID, COVID-19 status, age in years and sex. HLA class I and class II types, where available, came from metadata supplied by the sample provider rather than from assay-based typing. Here is what the overall study found, with its caveats: Clinical and demographic metadata were provided uncurated, with the amount varying by source and participant.

In its sample, this clone was seen a few times. No cognate antigen has been identified for it. It has no much larger one-base neighbor in the sample; base qualities were not kept. Participants in the prospective study were aged roughly 18 to 89 years, lived in about two dozen United States geographic areas, and enrolled through a virtual design. To assign participants to cohorts, the prospective study relied on clinical history that participants themselves reported in a screening survey and a study questionnaire. Exposed participants had been in contact, within 2 weeks of entering the study, with a person who had a PCR-confirmed or clinician-diagnosed case of COVID-19. Mobile phlebotomists in the prospective study collected whole blood, serum and a nasopharyngeal or oropharyngeal swab from every participant. Participants in the prospective study had the option to provide additional blood draws and questionnaires over an approximately 2-month period. Prospective study blood samples were shipped either frozen or at room temperature before DNA extraction.

For CDR1 and CDR2, the germline V gene (reference sequence) lists SEHNR and FQNEAQ. Counted from cysteine to phenylalanine, this CDR3 has 15 amino acids. The DNA shown is the 45-base CDR3, in frame from base 1. V is trimmed back by 3 bases and J by 5 bases, and the junction contains 3 bases that no gene match accounts for. The immunoSEQ Assay, a bias-controlled multiplex PCR, was used to amplify TCRbeta CDR3 regions from genomic DNA. Per the authors' processing: Within the assay, amplification of reference gene primers was used to estimate how many nucleated cells each sample contained. To quantify the absolute abundance of each unique TCRbeta CDR3 rearrangement, sequence reads were collapsed and filtered. For each sample, productive Simpson clonality was calculated as the square root of Simpson's diversity index across productive rearrangements. Imported from immuneACCESS, the table was reduced by TCRdb to in-frame sequences with V and J called. These copies leave out some clones; in studies compared against another copy, an unresolved V gene accounts for under half, and the cause of the remainder is not known. V, J and clone size derive from that table, while D and trimming were established from the DNA sequence. The sample table holds 400,000 to 500,000 clones, of which approximately 91% were seen once. Clones ranked in the top ten supply about 1.5% of the sample.

The sample was PBMCs or T cells enriched from blood (not recorded which). The sequence came from a woman between 18 and 29 years old who had been exposed to COVID-19. The chain joins TRBV7-9 to TRBJ1-6; 8 nucleotides in the junction match TRBD1. The nucleotides are TGTGCCAGCAGCTTGACAGGGGTCCATAATTCACCCCTCCACTTT. Its protein reads: CASSLTGVHNSPLHF.